This T cell receptor beta chain came from a study of T-cell reconstitution after alpha-beta-depleted transplantation in children. The V gene's germline CDR1 is SNHLY and CDR2 FYNNEI. This CDR3 has 14 amino acids. Trimming left V 6 bases short and J 2 bases short, with 14 bases between. A TCRbeta library incorporating unique molecular identifiers was prepared. MiXCR, applied by TCRdb to the PCR reads, yields one record per CDR3 protein. The table lists almost 500,000 distinct CDR3 sequences, about an eighth of them singletons. This TCR came from a human donor who donated a stem cell graft to a child with combined immunodeficiency. The chain carries TRBV2 and TRBJ2-7, with D unresolved. The sequenced sample was PBMCs from the stem cell graft donor, obtained from the stem cell graft. The CDR3 region has the DNA TGTGCCAGCAGCCACAAAGGGAAGGCCTACGAGCAGTACTTC. Encoded protein: CASSHKGKAYEQYF.